This is a list of T cell receptor beta chains from one sample in a study of early T cells in non-severe SARS-CoV-2 infection. TCRdb reanalysed the 5' RACE reads using MiXCR and keeps one entry per CDR3 protein. The sample shows approximately 70,000 distinct CDR3 sequences, around 12% of them seen only once. This sample comprised whole blood, obtained at baseline. The receptor set was obtained from an adult who was a healthcare worker with PCR-confirmed SARS-CoV-2 infection or an uninfected control (not recorded which). CDR3s leave out the opening cysteine and the closing phenylalanine or tryptophan. D genes are given only for firm matches. A clone size is listed for some rows: how often the clone was seen (once, few, many), or a class if it is expanded.

>-|-|TRBV27|TRBJ1-2
ASSTLTGLTNYGYT
>-|-|TRBV7-2|TRBJ1-5
ASSFGQTNQPQH
>TRBD2|few|TRBV20-1|TRBJ2-7
SAKAGGNSYEQY
>-|-|TRBV7-8|TRBJ1-1
ASSQTPQEAF
>-|once|TRBV5-4|TRBJ2-4
ASSLGSLNIQY
>TRBD2|-|TRBV20-1|TRBJ2-5
SARRTSGGLQETQY
>-|-|TRBV5-5|TRBJ1-5
ASSFGGGQGNQPQH
>TRBD2|few|TRBV7-2|TRBJ2-7
ASSTPGTMNEQY
>-|many|TRBV11-2|TRBJ1-1
ASSRTGSNTEAF
>-|few|TRBV20-1|TRBJ2-6
SARETGTYNVLT
>-|few|TRBV20-1|TRBJ1-5
SAPTGNQPQH
>TRBD1|few|TRBV27|TRBJ1-2
ASKTRDSRSSGYT
>TRBD1|many|TRBV6-5|TRBJ2-2
ASSPQGLSGELF
>-|-|TRBV6-2/TRBV6-3|TRBJ2-1
ASSYSAGLPTSSYNEQF
>-|many|TRBV15|TRBJ1-2
ATSRDLGHSVEVFGYT
>-|many|TRBV7-9|TRBJ2-1
ASTQGGSSSYNEQF
>TRBD1|-|TRBV6-6|TRBJ1-4
ASSYVGQMNEKLF
>-|-|TRBV11-2|TRBJ2-6
AIGTRASGANVLT
>-|-|TRBV9|TRBJ2-7
ASSVEGRLGNYEQY
>TRBD2|few|TRBV28|TRBJ2-1
ASPPRGTSYNEQF
>TRBD1|-|TRBV7-2|TRBJ2-3
ASSLARAGGHGTQY
>-|many|TRBV11-2|TRBJ1-1
ASSLGDPYTEAF
>TRBD2|few|TRBV7-2|TRBJ2-5
ASTLRGIETQY
>-|many|TRBV11-2|TRBJ2-1
ASSLVTGEGLNEQF